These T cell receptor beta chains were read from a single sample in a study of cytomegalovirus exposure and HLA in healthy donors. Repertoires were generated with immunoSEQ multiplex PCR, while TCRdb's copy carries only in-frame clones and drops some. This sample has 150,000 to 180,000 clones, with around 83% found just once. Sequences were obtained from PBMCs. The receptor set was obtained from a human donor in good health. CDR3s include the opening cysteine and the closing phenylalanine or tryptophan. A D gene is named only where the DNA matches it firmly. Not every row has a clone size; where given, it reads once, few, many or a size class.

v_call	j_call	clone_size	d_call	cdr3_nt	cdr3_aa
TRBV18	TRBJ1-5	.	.	TGTGCCAGCTCACCACCGGGAGGAATTAGCAATCAGCCCCAGCATTTT	CASSPPGGISNQPQHF
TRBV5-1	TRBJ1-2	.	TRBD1	TGCGCCAGCAGCCAGGGGACAGGGGCCTATAACTATGGCTACACCTTC	CASSQGTGAYNYGYTF
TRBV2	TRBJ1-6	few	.	TGTGCCAGCAGTGAGCTAAGCAGGGCTAATTCACCCCTCCACTTT	CASSELSRANSPLHF
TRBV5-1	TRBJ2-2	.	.	TGCGCCAGCAGCGGTGGGACTGTAAATCGCTTTGGGCCCGGGGAGCTGTTTTTT	CASSGGTVNRFGPGELFF
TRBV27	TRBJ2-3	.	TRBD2	TGTGCCAGCAAGTACAGCGGGGGCCTAACACGCACAGATACGCAGTATTTT	CASKYSGGLTRTDTQYF
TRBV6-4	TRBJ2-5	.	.	TGTGCCAGCAGAACAGCGGAAGGGGAGACCCAGTACTTC	CASRTAEGETQYF
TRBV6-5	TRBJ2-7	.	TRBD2	TGTGCCAGCAGACCGTCGGGGGGAACTTCCTACGAGCAGTACTTC	CASRPSGGTSYEQYF
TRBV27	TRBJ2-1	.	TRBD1	TGTGCCAGCAATGGACGGACAGGGGGCTTCGGGGCCAAAGGTGAGCAGTTCTTC	CASNGRTGGFGAKGEQFF
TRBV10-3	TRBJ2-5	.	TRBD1	TGTGCCATCAGGGGGACAGGGCAAGAGACCCAGTACTTC	CAIRGTGQETQYF
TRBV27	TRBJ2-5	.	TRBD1	TGTGCCAGCAGTTGGATTGGGACAGGAGCTATACAAGAGACCCAGTACTTC	CASSWIGTGAIQETQYF
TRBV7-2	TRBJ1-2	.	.	TGTGCCAGCAGCTTAGATGCAGAAAGATATGGCTACACCTTC	CASSLDAERYGYTF
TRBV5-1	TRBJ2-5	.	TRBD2	TGCGCCAGCAGCTTGTATATCACTAGCGGGGGGCAAGAGACCCAGTACTTC	CASSLYITSGGQETQYF
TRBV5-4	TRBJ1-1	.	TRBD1	TGTGCCAGCAGCTTGGGGCAGGGGGTCAACACTGAAGCTTTCTTT	CASSLGQGVNTEAFF
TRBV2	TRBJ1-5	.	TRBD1	TGTGCCAGCAGTGTCGGGACAGGGGGACGACAGCCCCAGCATTTT	CASSVGTGGRQPQHF